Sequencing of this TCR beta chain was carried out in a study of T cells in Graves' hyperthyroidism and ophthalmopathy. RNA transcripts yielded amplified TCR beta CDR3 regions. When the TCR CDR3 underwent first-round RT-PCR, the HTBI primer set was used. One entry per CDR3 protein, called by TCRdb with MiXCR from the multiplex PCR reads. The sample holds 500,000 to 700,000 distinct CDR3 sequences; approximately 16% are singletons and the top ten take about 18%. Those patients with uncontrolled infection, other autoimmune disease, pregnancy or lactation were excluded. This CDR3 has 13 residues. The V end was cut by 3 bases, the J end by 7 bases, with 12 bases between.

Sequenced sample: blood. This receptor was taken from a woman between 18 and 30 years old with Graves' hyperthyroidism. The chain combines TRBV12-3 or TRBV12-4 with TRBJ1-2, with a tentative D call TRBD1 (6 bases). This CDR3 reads CASSFEGGLGYTF. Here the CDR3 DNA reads TGTGCCAGCAGTTTTGAGGGGGGCCTTGGCTACACCTTC.